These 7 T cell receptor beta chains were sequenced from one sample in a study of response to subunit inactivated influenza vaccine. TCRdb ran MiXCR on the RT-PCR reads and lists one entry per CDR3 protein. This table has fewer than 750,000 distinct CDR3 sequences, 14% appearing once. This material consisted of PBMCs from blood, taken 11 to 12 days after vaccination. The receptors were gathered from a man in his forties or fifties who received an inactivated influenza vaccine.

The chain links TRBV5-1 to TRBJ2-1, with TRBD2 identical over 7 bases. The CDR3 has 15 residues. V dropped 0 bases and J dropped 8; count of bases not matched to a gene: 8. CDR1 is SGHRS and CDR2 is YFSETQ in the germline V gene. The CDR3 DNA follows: TGCGCCAGCAGCTTGGATTCTTGGGGGAGGGATGAGCAGTTCTTC. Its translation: CASSLDSWGRDEQFF.

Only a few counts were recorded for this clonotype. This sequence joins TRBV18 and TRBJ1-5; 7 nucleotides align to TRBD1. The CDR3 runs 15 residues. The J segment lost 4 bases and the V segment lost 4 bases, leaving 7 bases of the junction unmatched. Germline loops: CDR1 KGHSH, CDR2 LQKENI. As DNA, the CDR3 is TGTGCCAGCTCACGTACGGGACAGCTTAATCAGCCCCAGCATTTT. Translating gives CASSRTGQLNQPQHF.

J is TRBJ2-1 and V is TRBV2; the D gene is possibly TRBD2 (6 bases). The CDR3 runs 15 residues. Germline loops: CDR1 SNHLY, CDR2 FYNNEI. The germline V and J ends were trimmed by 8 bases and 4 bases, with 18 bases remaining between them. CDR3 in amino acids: CASQRGLAPYNEQFF. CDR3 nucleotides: TGTGCCAGCCAGAGGGGCCTAGCGCCGTACAATGAGCAGTTCTTC.

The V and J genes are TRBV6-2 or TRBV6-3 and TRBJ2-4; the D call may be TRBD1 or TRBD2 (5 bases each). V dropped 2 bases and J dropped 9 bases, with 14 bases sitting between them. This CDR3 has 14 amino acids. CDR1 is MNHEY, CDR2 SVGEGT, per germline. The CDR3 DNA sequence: TGTGCCAGCAGTTACGCGCAAGGGACGAGCATTCAGTACTTC. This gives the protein CASSYAQGTSIQYF.

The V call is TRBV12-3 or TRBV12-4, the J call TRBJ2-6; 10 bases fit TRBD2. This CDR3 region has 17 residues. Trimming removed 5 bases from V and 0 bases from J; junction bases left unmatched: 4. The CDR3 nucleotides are TGTGCCAGCAGTATTAGCGGGGGGTTCTCTGGGGCCAACGTCCTGACTTTC. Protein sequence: CASSISGGFSGANVLTF.

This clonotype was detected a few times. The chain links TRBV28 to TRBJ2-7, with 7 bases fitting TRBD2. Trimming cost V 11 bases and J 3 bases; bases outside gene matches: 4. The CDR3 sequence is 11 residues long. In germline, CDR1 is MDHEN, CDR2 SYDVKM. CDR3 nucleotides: TGTGCCGGGGGGGTGGGCTACGAGCAGTACTTC. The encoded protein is CAGGVGYEQYF.

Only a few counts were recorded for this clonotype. The CDR3 is CASSKTGPGNTIYF. In nucleotides, the CDR3 is TGTGCCAGCAGCAAAACAGGCCCTGGAAACACCATATATTTT. The chain carries TRBV9 and TRBJ1-3; the D gene is possibly TRBD1 (5 bases). CDR1 and CDR2 (germline): SGDLS, YYNGEE. Deletions cut 4 bases from V and 2 bases from J, with 10 bases between. CDR3 size: 14 residues.